One and the same sample provided the 30 T cell receptor beta chains below, sequenced in a study of identical twins. TCRdb redid the calling of the 5' RACE reads with MiXCR, one entry per CDR3 protein. The top ten clones hold 1.5% to 2% of a sample with some 630,000 distinct CDR3 sequences, just over 7% of them seen once. Another study also made use of these data, one on yellow fever vaccine responses in identical twins.

Material: PBMCs. Every receptor here comes from a woman between 18 and 29 years old in good health.

Many counts were recorded for this clonotype. The rearrangement uses TRBV20-1 and TRBJ2-1; TRBD2 agrees at 7 bases. V was pared by 2 bases and J by 10 bases, with 5 bases of the junction left unmatched. The CDR3 is 12 residues long. Germline V lookup: CDR1 DFQATT, CDR2 SNEGSKA (reference sequence). Here the CDR3 DNA reads TGCAGTGCTAGACTGACTAGCTGGGAGCAGTTCTTC. Residues: CSARLTSWEQFF.

This clonotype was recorded a few times. The chain has TRBV19 and TRBJ1-1; no reliable D call. This CDR3 has 13 residues. CDR1 and CDR2 (germline): LNHDA, SQIVND (reference sequence). V lost 2 bases and J lost 1, with 5 bases in between. The CDR3 DNA is TGTGCCAGTAGTATATCAGAGAACACTGAAGCTTTCTTT. This codes for CASSISENTEAFF.

This clonotype was detected many times. The V gene is TRBV29-1, the J gene TRBJ2-1; 11 bases fit TRBD2. The germline V gene encodes CDR1 SQVTM and CDR2 ANQGSEA. V was pared by 0 bases and J by 3 bases, with 10 bases of the junction left unmatched. The CDR3 length is 18 residues. The CDR3: CSVEDRGSGRGVYNEQFF. CDR3 bases: TGCAGCGTTGAAGATCGCGGTAGCGGGAGGGGGGTCTACAATGAGCAGTTCTTC.

This clonotype was counted a few times. The chain has TRBV9 and TRBJ2-2; D perhaps matches TRBD1 (5 bases). The CDR3 sequence is 16 residues long. CDR1 and CDR2 from the germline V gene are SGDLS and YYNGEE. Trimming stripped 0 bases from V and 7 bases from J, with 16 bases between. CDR3 nucleotides: TGTGCCAGCAGCGTAGATGGGGCACCGGGCCACGGGGAGCTGTTTTTT. Encoded protein: CASSVDGAPGHGELFF.

V is TRBV12-3 or TRBV12-4 and J is TRBJ2-7; D not certain. This CDR3 is built from 13 residues. CDR3 sequence (DNA): TGTGCCAGCAGTTTGTTCGGCTCCCACGAGCAGTACGTC. It encodes CASSLFGSHEQYV.

The CDR3 bases are TGTGCCAGCAGCTCGACGGGGGACAGGGCCTACGAGCAGTACGTC. This translates into CASSSTGDRAYEQYV. The chain carries TRBV7-9 and TRBJ2-7, with TRBD1 matching 9 bases. V gave up 4 bases and J gave up 2 bases; unmatched junction bases: 6. This CDR3 spans 15 amino acids. Germline CDR1 and CDR2: SEHNR and FQNEAQ (reference sequence).

This clonotype was seen ten or more times. The V call is TRBV25-1, the J call TRBJ1-1; the match to TRBD1 covers 8 bases. Germline V CDR1 and CDR2: MGHDK, SYGVNS. The CDR3 has 13 amino acids. V trimming: 8 bases; J trimming: 5 bases; junction bases outside the gene matches: 7. CDR3 loop: CASGQGAWTEAFF. The CDR3 DNA follows: TGTGCCAGCGGTCAGGGGGCGTGGACTGAAGCTTTCTTT.

This clonotype was observed a few times. The CDR3 loop reads CASSDRDPPYEQYV. Here the CDR3 DNA reads TGTGCCAGCAGCGACAGGGACCCACCTTACGAGCAGTACGTC. The V and J genes are TRBV28 and TRBJ2-7; 7 bases fit TRBD1. Trimming took 6 bases from V and 4 from J; bases not matched to a gene: 9. Germline V gene sequence: CDR1 MDHEN, CDR2 SYDVKM. There are 14 residues in the CDR3.

This clonotype was recorded many times. CDR3 loop: CASSLPKNLQFTDTQYF. CDR3 coding DNA: TGTGCCAGCAGTTTACCCAAAAACCTTCAATTCACAGATACGCAGTATTTT. The chain links TRBV28 to TRBJ2-3; no reliable D call. Germline loops: CDR1 MDHEN, CDR2 SYDVKM. The CDR3 extends over 17 amino acids. V lost 2 bases and J 2 bases, leaving 17 bases between the germline ends. Filled out from reference TRBV28 and TRBJ2-3, the complete variable domain reads DVKVTQSSRYLVKRTGEKVFLECVQDMDHENMFWYRQDPGLGLRLIYFSYDVKMKEKGDIPEGYSVSREKKERFSLILESASTNQTSMYLCASSLPKNLQFTDTQYFGPGTRLTVL.

This clonotype was counted only a few times. The chain carries TRBV20-1 and TRBJ2-3; the match to TRBD2 covers 12 bases. This CDR3 has 19 amino acids. J was trimmed by 2 bases and V by 1 base; bases with no gene match: 13. CDR1 DFQATT and CDR2 SNEGSKA come from the germline V gene (reference sequence). The DNA for the CDR3 is TGCAGTGCTAGAGTGGCCCTGGGGCTAGCGGGGGGGCTCACAGATACGCAGTATTTT. It encodes CSARVALGLAGGLTDTQYF.

This chain connects TRBV15 to TRBJ2-6; tentatively, D is TRBD1 (5 bases). The ends were cut back, 4 bases at V and 0 bases at J, with 10 bases in the middle. The CDR3 totals 16 residues. The germline V gene has CDR1 LNHNV and CDR2 YYDKDF (reference sequence). CDR3 DNA sequence: TGTGCCACCAGCACAGGACACAACTCTGGGGCCAACGTCCTGACTTTC. It encodes CATSTGHNSGANVLTF.

This clonotype was observed many times. The V gene is TRBV3-1, the J gene TRBJ2-3, with a tentative D call TRBD2 (5 bases). The CDR3 has 14 residues. The germline V gene has CDR1 LGHDT and CDR2 YNNKEL (reference sequence). Trimming cost V 2 bases and J 3 bases, with 9 bases left between them. The CDR3 sequence is CASSQYGGTDTQYF. The CDR3 DNA sequence: TGTGCCAGCAGCCAATATGGCGGGACAGATACGCAGTATTTT.

Note on this clonotype: A read error is likely, as this CDR3 ends without the conserved phenylalanine or tryptophan. V gene TRBV29-1 combines with J gene TRBJ2-7; no definite D call. This CDR3 is built from 11 residues. Per germline, CDR1 SQVTM and CDR2 ANQGSEA. V lost 7 bases to trimming and J lost 0 bases, with 7 bases between them. For the CDR3, the DNA is TGCAGCGCGGGTGACTCCTACGAGCAGTACCTC. This gives the protein CSAGDSYEQYL.

This clonotype was seen more than once but under ten times. This chain connects TRBV6-1 to TRBJ2-5, with TRBD1 matching over 9 bases. The germline V gene encodes CDR1 MNHNS and CDR2 SASEGT. The CDR3 extends over 15 amino acids. The V segment lost 6 bases and the J segment 4 bases; nucleotides outside the gene matches: 9. CDR3 loop: CASRATGGRTETQYF. The DNA of the CDR3 is TGTGCCAGCAGGGCGACAGGGGGTAGGACAGAGACCCAGTACTTC.

This clonotype has ten or more counts. The V and J genes are TRBV12-3 or TRBV12-4 and TRBJ1-1; the D is unclear. CDR3 length: 13 amino acids. With 2 bases removed from V and 4 bases from J, the gap between germline ends came to 8 bases. CDR3 nucleotide sequence: TGTGCCAGCAGTTTAACCGCAGTCACTGAAGCTTTCTTT. It specifies CASSLTAVTEAFF.

The chain couples TRBV5-5 to TRBJ2-1, with 9 nucleotides matching TRBD1. With 6 bases clipped from V and 0 bases from J, the junction kept 7 bases outside the gene matches. The CDR3 loop spans 16 amino acids. CDR1 is SGHKS and CDR2 is YYEKEE in the germline V gene (reference sequence). The CDR3 sequence: CASTLQTGGSYNEQFF. As DNA, the CDR3 is TGTGCCAGCACTCTACAGACAGGGGGCTCCTACAATGAGCAGTTCTTC.

This clonotype was counted ten times or more. The V and J genes are TRBV6-4 and TRBJ2-1, with 13 bases that match TRBD2. The CDR3 covers 15 residues. Germline-derived CDR1 and CDR2 are MRHNA and SNTAGT. Trimming took 5 bases from V and 5 from J; bases not matched to a gene: 3. DNA for the CDR3: TGTGCCAGCAGTCCACTAGCGGGAGGGCACAATGAGCAGTTCTTC. Translating gives CASSPLAGGHNEQFF.

The rearrangement links TRBV20-1 to TRBJ2-7; 7 nucleotides line up with TRBD2. Looked up from germline, CDR1 is DFQATT and CDR2 is SNEGSKA (reference sequence). This CDR3 has 14 residues. With 2 bases clipped from V and 12 bases from J, the junction kept 16 bases outside the gene matches. CDR3 DNA sequence: TGCAGTGCTAGACCCGCGGCCTTTCTAGCGGCGATGTACTTC. Translation: CSARPAAFLAAMYF.

This clonotype was detected a few times. V is TRBV5-1 and J is TRBJ2-1; a possible D gene is TRBD1 (5 bases). Germline-derived CDR1 and CDR2 are SGHRS and YFSETQ. The V and J ends lost 0 bases and 8 bases respectively, with 12 bases between them. The CDR3 has 14 amino acids. The chain's CDR3 is CASSLVGAQDEQFF. CDR3 sequence (DNA): TGCGCCAGCAGCTTGGTTGGGGCGCAGGATGAGCAGTTCTTC.

This clonotype was picked up many times. J is TRBJ2-5 and V is TRBV27; D is uncertain. The CDR3 has 14 amino acids. The V end lost 5 bases, the J end lost 0 bases, and 10 bases lay between the germline ends. Germline CDR1 and CDR2: MNHEY and SMNVEV (reference sequence). The CDR3: CASSPGRNQETQYF. As DNA, the CDR3 is TGTGCCAGCAGTCCCGGACGTAACCAAGAGACCCAGTACTTC.

This clonotype turned up a few times. The V gene is TRBV9, the J gene TRBJ2-3; D possibly matches TRBD1 or TRBD2 (5 bases each). The CDR3 runs to 15 residues. V was clipped by 4 bases and J by 1 base, with 13 bases between them. CDR1 and CDR2 (germline): SGDLS, YYNGEE. CDR3 residues: CASSPRDRRTDTQYF. CDR3 coding DNA: TGTGCCAGCAGCCCCCGGGACCGCCGCACAGATACGCAGTATTTT.

This clonotype has only a few counts. The chain is built from TRBV4-1 and TRBJ2-7, with D possibly being TRBD2 (5 bases). Germline lookup yields CDR1 MGHRA and CDR2 YSYEKL. Deletions cut 4 bases from V and 0 bases from J, with 13 bases between. This CDR3 contains 15 residues. This chain's CDR3 is CASSPHLTNSYEQYF. The CDR3 nucleotides read TGCGCCAGCAGCCCCCATTTGACTAACTCCTACGAGCAGTACTTC.

This clonotype was observed many times. J is TRBJ1-1 and V is TRBV7-9, with D perhaps matching TRBD1 (5 bases). Between the trimmed V and J ends, which lost 5 bases and 2 bases, there was a span of 9 bases. The CDR3 is 13 amino acids. CDR1 and CDR2 (germline): SEHNR, FQNEAQ (reference sequence). The CDR3 protein is CASSIQGNTEAFF. CDR3 nucleotide sequence: TGTGCCAGCAGCATCCAGGGAAACACTGAAGCTTTCTTT.

This clonotype came up many times. The rearrangement uses TRBV6-1 and TRBJ2-7; 9 positions match TRBD2. Germline loops: CDR1 MNHNS, CDR2 SASEGT. The junction had 13 bases not matched to a gene; V was cut back by 6 bases and J by 4 bases. The CDR3 is 16 amino acids. The chain's CDR3 is CASRLSYGREGYEQYF. The CDR3 DNA reads TGTGCCAGCAGACTTAGTTACGGGCGGGAGGGTTACGAGCAGTACTTC.

This clonotype was detected a few times. The genes are TRBV12-3 or TRBV12-4 and TRBJ2-2; D may match TRBD1 or TRBD2 (5 bases each). Trimming removed 5 bases at V and 6 bases at J, with 10 bases between. The CDR3 is made up of 13 amino acids. CDR3 sequence (DNA): TGTGCCAGCAGTACCGGGACCCCCGGGGAGCTGTTTTTT. It specifies CASSTGTPGELFF.

This clonotype was picked up many times. This rearrangement joins TRBV7-2 to TRBJ2-1, with D uncertain. Germline lookup yields CDR1 SGHTA and CDR2 FQGNSA. The CDR3 runs 14 residues. V was shortened by 2 bases and J by 0 bases, with 5 bases between the two germline ends. The CDR3 reads CASSLSDSYNEQFF. The CDR3 DNA reads as TGTGCCAGCAGCTTATCTGACTCCTACAATGAGCAGTTCTTC.

This clonotype was observed a handful of times. The rearrangement joins TRBV29-1 to TRBJ2-3, with 9 bases fitting TRBD1. This CDR3 region has 15 residues. J lost 4 bases, V lost 1 base, and 6 bases had no gene match. Germline loops: CDR1 SQVTM, CDR2 ANQGSEA. The CDR3 DNA follows: TGCAGCGTTGAAGGACAGGGGGTCGAATCAGATACGCAGTATTTT. It codes for CSVEGQGVESDTQYF.

This clonotype was seen at least ten times. V and J are TRBV7-9 and TRBJ1-2, with a possible D match to TRBD1 (6 bases). CDR1 is SEHNR, CDR2 FQNEAQ, per germline (reference sequence). CDR3 length equals 14 residues. V was clipped by 4 bases and J by 4 bases, with 13 bases between them. CDR3 protein: CASSSGGQSYGYTF. Here the CDR3 DNA reads TGTGCCAGCAGCTCGGGGGGGCAGTCCTATGGCTACACCTTC.

The J gene is TRBJ2-5, the V gene TRBV24-1; D might be TRBD2 (6 bases). Germline V gives CDR1 KGHDR, CDR2 SFDVKD. This CDR3 contains 13 residues. The ends were cut back, 6 bases at V and 2 bases at J, with 9 bases in the middle. Written as DNA, the CDR3 is TGTGCCACCAGTTCGGGGGTTCAAGAGACCCAGTACTTC. Protein product: CATSSGVQETQYF.

Many counts were recorded for this clonotype. The rearrangement joins TRBV5-1 to TRBJ1-4; the match to TRBD1 covers 7 bases. This CDR3 comprises 14 residues. Looked up from germline, CDR1 is SGHRS and CDR2 is YFSETQ. Trimming took 3 bases from V and 4 from J; bases not matched to a gene: 3. CDR3 sequence (DNA): TGCGCCAGCAGCTCACAGGGGATTAATGAAAAACTGTTTTTT. Translation gives CASSSQGINEKLFF.